Below are 32 T cell receptor beta chains sequenced from a single sample in a study of regulatory T cells in long-lasting Graves disease. Arm-PCR of CDR3 regions and iRepertoire HTBI primers were used to build TCR beta libraries. TCRdb analysed the multiplex PCR reads with MiXCR anew, one entry per CDR3 protein. Here the sample spans 450,000 to 500,000 distinct CDR3 sequences, roughly 16% being singletons. The time point was: newly diagnosed GD, antithyroid drugs for less than 3 months. From RNA extracted from PBMCs, the TCR library was made. Separately, the same data were catalogued under a study of T cells in Graves' hyperthyroidism and ophthalmopathy.

The material was peripheral blood mononuclear cells (PBMCs), obtained at new diagnosis, from a patient treated with antithyroid drugs. These receptors were obtained from a man aged 40-49 years with Graves disease.

This clonotype was recorded a few times. The CDR3 DNA reads as TGCGCCAGCAGCTTGGCCGCGCAGAACTACAATGAGCAGTTCTTC. The encoded protein is CASSLAAQNYNEQFF. The V call is TRBV5-1, the J call TRBJ2-1; D ambiguous. CDR1 and CDR2 from the germline V gene are SGHRS and YFSETQ. Trimming cost V 0 bases and J 3 bases, with 10 bases left between them. CDR3 size: 15 residues.

Points on this clonotype: Since a much larger clone is just one base distant, this may be a read error. The chain combines TRBV3-1 with TRBJ2-1, with D unclear. Germline CDR1 LGHDT, CDR2 YNNKEL (reference sequence). This CDR3 is 16 amino acids long. Trimming pared 0 bases from V and 10 bases from J, leaving 19 bases between. In nucleotides, the CDR3 is TGTGCCAGCAGCCAAGACACGCCGTCCCTTGGTTTGGAGCAGTTCTTC. It is translated as CASSQDTPSLGLEQFF.

This clonotype has ten or more counts. The chain joins TRBV4-2 to TRBJ2-1; 7 bases map to TRBD2. V gave up 1 base and J gave up 9 bases; unmatched junction bases: 6. Germline V gene sequence: CDR1 LGHNA, CDR2 YNFKEQ. The CDR3 length is 14 residues. DNA of the CDR3: TGTGCCAGCAGCCAAGGAGGGGACTATGGTGAGCAGTTCTTC. Protein sequence: CASSQGGDYGEQFF.

The chain has TRBV28 and TRBJ2-7, with 7 bases fitting TRBD2. V dropped 3 bases and J dropped 4; count of bases not matched to a gene: 6. Germline V CDR1 and CDR2: MDHEN, SYDVKM. The CDR3 spans 14 residues. Here the CDR3 DNA reads TGTGCCAGCAGTTTTGCGGGAGAAATTTACGAGCAGTACTTC. Protein product: CASSFAGEIYEQYF.

This clonotype was seen only once. J is TRBJ2-7 and V is TRBV6-1; 7 bases agree with TRBD1. This CDR3 region has 14 residues. The V gene's germline CDR1 is MNHNS and CDR2 SASEGT. Unmatched junction bases numbered 11, after V lost 7 bases and J lost 5 bases. In nucleotides, the CDR3 is TGTGCCAGCACTCCTCGAACAGGGGTCCACGAGCAGTACTTC. Its translation is CASTPRTGVHEQYF.

This clonotype was seen repeatedly, ten times or more. The V gene is TRBV6-2 or TRBV6-3, the J gene TRBJ2-1; no reliable D call. CDR1 and CDR2 from the germline V gene are MNHEY and SVGEGT. There are 13 residues in the CDR3. V was pared by 5 bases and J by 4 bases, with 9 bases between. CDR3 loop: CASSPDGYNEQFF. Written as DNA, the CDR3 is TGTGCCAGCAGTCCCGACGGTTACAATGAGCAGTTCTTC.

V usage is TRBV20-1 and J usage is TRBJ2-1, with a possible D match to TRBD2 (5 bases). Germline CDR1 DFQATT, CDR2 SNEGSKA (reference sequence). The CDR3 has 13 amino acids. V was clipped by 6 bases and J by 7 bases, with 16 bases between them. The CDR3 DNA follows: TGCAGTGCCCCTGGACTGGGAGAGAATGAGCAGTTCTTC. This translates into CSAPGLGENEQFF.

Comment on this clonotype: An end of the junction differs from the germline gene, which may be a read error. The chain couples TRBV28 to TRBJ1-1; D is unresolved. The CDR3 contains 13 residues. Germline values: CDR1 MDHEN, CDR2 SYDVKM. The CDR3 protein is CASSFPGRHGSIF. Written as DNA, the CDR3 is TGTGCCAGCAGTTTCCCCGGACGGCACGGGTCAATCTTT.

A single count supports this clonotype. The rearrangement uses TRBV11-1 and TRBJ2-7; TRBD2 matches 14 bases. The trim removed 3 bases at V and 2 bases at J, leaving 15 bases unmatched. The CDR3 contains 20 residues. Per germline, CDR1 SGHAT and CDR2 FQDESV (reference sequence). Written as DNA, the CDR3 is TGTGCCAGCAGCTTCCGGGGACACCCGGGACTAGCGGGGGCAGCCTACGAGCAGTACTTC. Translating gives CASSFRGHPGLAGAAYEQYF.

In its sample, this clonotype was seen many times. The chain has TRBV9 and TRBJ2-7; possibly TRBD2 for D (7 bases). Germline CDR1 reads SGDLS; CDR2 reads YYNGEE. This CDR3 region has 12 residues. V was shortened by 7 bases and J by 5 bases, with 13 bases between the two germline ends. DNA for the CDR3: TGTGCCAGCGAGGGAGGGGGGGACGAGCAGTACTTC. It codes for CASEGGGDEQYF.

The table lists this clonotype with a few counts. This chain links TRBV29-1 with TRBJ1-2, with TRBD1 as a possible D gene (5 bases). This CDR3 comprises 11 residues. V gave up 4 bases and J gave up 6 bases, with 9 bases separating them. Germline V lookup: CDR1 SQVTM, CDR2 ANQGSEA. The CDR3 loop reads CSVGRGDGYTF. As DNA, the CDR3 is TGCAGCGTTGGGAGGGGCGATGGCTACACCTTC. The entire variable domain, with the rest obtained from reference TRBV29-1 and TRBJ1-2, is as follows: SAVISQKPSRDICQRGTSLTIQCQVDSQVTMMFWYRQQPGQSLTLIATANQGSEATYESGFVIDKFPISRPNLTFSTLTVSNMSPEDSSIYLCSVGRGDGYTFGSGTRLTVV.

V gene TRBV5-1 combines with J gene TRBJ2-5; 10 positions agree with TRBD1. The CDR3 extends over 15 amino acids. J gave up 5 bases and V 4 bases, and 8 bases lay outside the gene matches. The germline V gene encodes CDR1 SGHRS and CDR2 YFSETQ. CDR3 protein: CASSLETGGWETQYF. In nucleotides, the CDR3 is TGCGCCAGCAGCCTGGAGACAGGGGGCTGGGAGACCCAGTACTTC.

This clonotype showed up many times. The rearrangement uses TRBV10-3 and TRBJ2-3; no reliable D call. V lost 3 bases to trimming and J lost 4 bases, with 14 bases between them. The CDR3 covers 15 residues. Germline V gene sequence: CDR1 ENHRY, CDR2 SYGVKD. The CDR3 bases are TGTGCCATCAGTGACCACGGCAGAACAGCAGATACGCAGTATTTT. It yields the protein CAISDHGRTADTQYF.

V usage is TRBV24-1 and J usage is TRBJ2-7, with D perhaps TRBD1 (8 bases). V shed 4 bases and J shed 0 bases, with 15 bases lying between them. The CDR3 consists of 16 residues. The germline CDR1 and CDR2 sequences are KGHDR and SFDVKD. Written as DNA, the CDR3 is TGTGCCACCAGTGAAGCGGGACAGGATAGCTCCTACGAGCAGTACTTC. This encodes CATSEAGQDSSYEQYF.

Ten or more counts support this clonotype. A single base separates this from a much larger clone, so it may be a read error. The rearrangement uses TRBV6-1 and TRBJ1-1; D uncertain. The CDR3 has 11 amino acids. Germline assignment: CDR1 MNHNS and CDR2 SASEGT. V shed 6 bases and J shed 1 base, with 3 bases lying between them. CDR3 bases: TGTGCCAGCAGGAAGAACACTGAAGCTTTCTTT. This codes for CASRKNTEAFF.

This clonotype appeared many times. The chain is built from TRBV2 and TRBJ2-1; 14 bases map to TRBD2. This CDR3 region has 15 residues. V lost 7 bases to trimming and J lost 8 bases; unmatched junction nucleotides: 7. Germline V CDR1 and CDR2: SNHLY, FYNNEI. This chain's CDR3 is CASTPGTSGSYEQFF. The DNA for the CDR3 is TGTGCCAGCACACCCGGGACTAGCGGGAGCTATGAGCAGTTCTTC.

In this sample, this clonotype turned up a few times. The chain recombines TRBV30 with TRBJ1-1; no firm D call. CDR3 length: 11 amino acids. The V gene lost 5 bases and the J gene lost 11 bases, with 15 bases spanning the gap. The V gene's germline CDR1 is GTSNPN and CDR2 SVGIG (reference sequence). The CDR3 is CAWARTAGAFF. In DNA form, the CDR3 reads TGTGCCTGGGCACGGACCGCCGGGGCTTTCTTT.

This chain connects TRBV9 to TRBJ2-2; D not resolved. This CDR3 has 13 amino acids. V lost 3 bases, J lost 4 bases, and 7 bases lay in between. The germline CDR1 and CDR2 sequences are SGDLS and YYNGEE. CDR3: CASSGRVTGELFF. The CDR3 DNA reads TGTGCCAGCAGCGGTCGGGTCACCGGGGAGCTGTTTTTT. The full variable domain, completed using reference TRBV9 and TRBJ2-2, is DSGVTQTPKHLITATGQRVTLRCSPRSGDLSVYWYQQSLDQGLQFLIQYYNGEERAKGNILERFSAQQFPDLHSELNLSSLELGDSALYFCASSGRVTGELFFGEGSRLTVL.

This clonotype was detected ten times or more. Here the CDR3 DNA reads TGCAGCGGTGAGGGGGATTCGGAGACCCAGTACTTC. Its translation: CSGEGDSETQYF. The V call is TRBV29-1, the J call TRBJ2-5; a possible D gene is TRBD1 (6 bases). Germline-derived CDR1 and CDR2 are SQVTM and ANQGSEA. V lost 7 bases, J lost 5 bases, and 14 bases lay in between. The CDR3 extends over 12 amino acids.

In this sample, this clonotype turned up a few times. The chain is built from TRBV19 and TRBJ2-7; D perhaps matches TRBD1 (6 bases). The ends were cut back, 5 bases at V and 3 bases at J, with 17 bases in the middle. The V gene's germline CDR1 is LNHDA and CDR2 SQIVND (reference sequence). The CDR3 extends over 15 amino acids. The CDR3 spells CASSWGPKGIYEQYF. The CDR3 bases are TGTGCCAGTAGTTGGGGGCCCAAAGGAATCTACGAGCAGTACTTC.

This clonotype was detected ten times or more. The rearrangement links TRBV3-1 to TRBJ1-2, with D perhaps matching TRBD1 (5 bases). Germline-derived CDR1 and CDR2 are LGHDT and YNNKEL (reference sequence). The CDR3 totals 16 residues. V was clipped by 1 base and J by 7 bases, with 19 bases between them. CDR3 sequence (DNA): TGTGCCAGCAGCCAAGGCGGTGGGACCTCGGAGCGTGGCTACACCTTC. As protein: CASSQGGGTSERGYTF.

Ten or more counts support this clonotype. The chain links TRBV7-2 to TRBJ2-1; the D is unclear. The V and J ends lost 5 bases and 4 bases respectively, with 15 bases between them. The CDR3 sequence is 15 residues long. Germline V CDR1 and CDR2: SGHTA, FQGNSA. CDR3 DNA sequence: TGTGCCAGCAGCCCAGAGTTTCGCCCTTACAATGAGCAGTTCTTC. Translation gives CASSPEFRPYNEQFF.

This clonotype was seen many times. J is TRBJ2-7 and V is TRBV28; perhaps TRBD2 as D (5 bases). The germline CDR1 and CDR2 sequences are MDHEN and SYDVKM. Trimming shortened V by 5 bases and J by 5 bases, and 16 bases separated the two germline ends. This CDR3 region has 14 residues. The CDR3 reads CASSPGLLGDEQYF. The CDR3 region has the DNA TGTGCCAGCAGTCCTGGCCTCCTCGGGGACGAGCAGTACTTC.

This clonotype was counted many times. The V gene is TRBV11-2, the J gene TRBJ2-2, with 12 bases matching TRBD2. Germline trimming cut 4 bases from V and 7 bases from J; bases unmatched to any gene: 7. Germline loops: CDR1 SGHAT, CDR2 FQNNGV. This CDR3 spans 16 amino acids. In DNA form, the CDR3 reads TGTGCCAGCAGCTCATGGACTAGCGGGAATAACGGGGAGCTGTTTTTT. Protein product: CASSSWTSGNNGELFF. Full variable domain (remainder filled in from reference TRBV11-2 and TRBJ2-2): EAGVAQSPRYKIIEKRQSVAFWCNPISGHATLYWYQQILGQGPKLLIQFQNNGVVDDSQLPKDRFSAERLKGVDSTLKIQPAKLEDSAVYLCASSSWTSGNNGELFFGEGSRLTVL.

This clonotype was recorded many times. V usage is TRBV2 and J usage is TRBJ2-3; 10 positions match TRBD2. The CDR3 loop spans 16 amino acids. Losses at the gene ends were 11 bases for V and 0 bases for J; bases not matched to a gene: 11. Germline CDR1 is SNHLY and CDR2 is FYNNEI. The CDR3 reads CAGTGLARTSTDTQYF. The CDR3 DNA reads as TGTGCCGGCACGGGACTAGCGAGAACTAGCACAGATACGCAGTATTTT.

This clonotype has only a few counts. This may arise from a read error, as a much more abundant clone is one base away. The chain links TRBV2 to TRBJ2-1; 14 nucleotides line up with TRBD2. This CDR3 is built from 16 residues. CDR1 and CDR2 from the germline V gene are SNHLY and FYNNEI. CDR3 nucleotides: TGTGCCAGCAGTGAAGTGGGACTAGCGGGAGTTAATGGGCAGTTCTTC. Translation gives CASSEVGLAGVNGQFF. The variable domain in full, with the rest retrieved from reference TRBV2 and TRBJ2-1, is EPEVTQTPSHQVTQMGQEVILRCVPISNHLYFYWYRQILGQKVEFLVSFYNNEISEKSEIFDDQFSVERPDGSNFTLKIRSTKLEDSAMYFCASSEVGLAGVNGQFFGPGTRLTVL.

The chain couples TRBV4-1 to TRBJ1-1; no clear D. The CDR3 has 16 residues. Per germline, CDR1 MGHRA and CDR2 YSYEKL. The germline V and J ends were trimmed by 3 bases and 1 base, with 15 bases remaining between them. The CDR3 loop is CASSHKITLENTEAFF. In DNA form, the CDR3 reads TGCGCCAGCAGCCACAAGATTACACTGGAGAACACTGAAGCTTTCTTT.

The chain's CDR3 is CASSSPELAYRSYNEQFF. The CDR3 DNA is TGTGCCAGCAGCTCCCCTGAACTAGCGTACCGCTCCTACAATGAGCAGTTCTTC. This chain connects TRBV11-2 to TRBJ2-1; the match to TRBD2 covers 7 bases. The CDR3 is 18 residues long. V was clipped by 4 bases and J by 0 bases; unmatched bases: 12. Germline CDR1 is SGHAT and CDR2 is FQNNGV.

This clonotype has only a few counts. V usage is TRBV19 and J usage is TRBJ2-6; D possibly matches TRBD1 or TRBD2 (5 bases each). Germline V lookup: CDR1 LNHDA, CDR2 SQIVND (reference sequence). The V end was cut by 9 bases, the J end by 0 bases, with 15 bases between. This CDR3 is 16 amino acids long. The CDR3 protein is CARPGPFFSGANVLTF. DNA for the CDR3: TGTGCCAGACCGGGGCCTTTTTTCTCTGGGGCCAACGTCCTGACTTTC.

The chain uses TRBV11-2 and TRBJ2-3; 10 bases agree with TRBD2. The CDR3 has 17 residues. V dropped 2 bases and J dropped 4; count of bases not matched to a gene: 9. Germline V lookup: CDR1 SGHAT, CDR2 FQNNGV. The CDR3, as DNA: TGTGCCAGCAGCTTATTAGAAGCGGGAGGGCCCTCAGATACGCAGTATTTT. The encoded protein is CASSLLEAGGPSDTQYF.

This clonotype came up many times. V usage is TRBV10-3 and J usage is TRBJ2-5; no reliable D call. The germline gives CDR1 ENHRY, CDR2 SYGVKD. V was clipped by 8 bases and J by 2 bases, with 6 bases between them. The CDR3 totals 11 residues. CDR3 region: CAIGYQETQYF. The CDR3 DNA is TGTGCCATCGGCTATCAAGAGACCCAGTACTTC.

This clonotype was picked up a small number of times. J is TRBJ2-1 and V is TRBV7-9; 8 nucleotides match TRBD2. J lost 3 bases, V lost 7 bases, and 8 bases had no gene match. Germline CDR1 is SEHNR and CDR2 is FQNEAQ (reference sequence). The CDR3 is 15 residues long. The CDR3 nucleotides read TGTGCCAGCAACGGAGGGACTAGTTTCTACAATGAGCAGTTCTTC. Its translation: CASNGGTSFYNEQFF.